This T cell receptor (beta chain) was observed in a study of blood T cell repertoires in COVID-19. Study-wide background: Nucleic acid was either cDNA or gDNA, and it came from T cells, B-cell-depleted T cells, or PBMCs.

This clone was observed a few times. Germline assignment: CDR1 SNHLY and CDR2 FYNNEI. Trimming shortened V by 7 bases and J by 0 bases, and 9 bases separated the two germline ends. This CDR3 region has 14 residues. In the study's own analysis: The assay estimated nucleated cells by amplifying reference gene primers. The assay was immunoSEQ multiplex PCR, and TCRdb's table has in-frame clones only and misses some. Clone size and the V and J calls come from that table; the DNA yielded D and trimming. The sample comprises around 370,000 clones, almost 90% of which are singletons, and 6% to 7.5% rests with the top ten.

Material for sequencing was peripheral blood. This chain links TRBV2 with TRBJ2-2; maybe TRBD1 (6 bases). The clonotype was recovered from a man younger than 35 with active or convalescent COVID-19. DNA of the CDR3: TGTGCCAGCAAGGACAGAGCGAACACCGGGGAGCTGTTTTTT. This translates into CASKDRANTGELFF.